The present TCR beta chain was sequenced within a study of cytomegalovirus exposure and HLA in healthy donors. This CDR3 contains 14 residues. Germline V lookup: CDR1 MDHEN, CDR2 SYDVKM. With 2 bases removed from V and 0 bases from J, the gap between germline ends came to 6 bases. About this clone itself: Antigen: not known.

Study-wide results and limits: TCR beta sequences reportedly predicted most subjects' HLA-A and HLA-B alleles accurately.

Primers for the PCR totalled 60 Vbeta and 13 Jbeta. Here immunoSEQ multiplex PCR was the method, and the copy in TCRdb shows in-frame clones only, minus some. Of around 91,000 clones in the sample, more than 70% were seen once. The chain recombines TRBV28 with TRBJ2-3; D is possibly TRBD2 (5 bases). Source material: PBMCs. This sequence was found in a male donor in good health and CMV-seropositive. The CDR3 DNA reads as TGTGCCAGCAGTTTACGCGGGAGCACAGATACGCAGTATTTT. Translation gives CASSLRGSTDTQYF.